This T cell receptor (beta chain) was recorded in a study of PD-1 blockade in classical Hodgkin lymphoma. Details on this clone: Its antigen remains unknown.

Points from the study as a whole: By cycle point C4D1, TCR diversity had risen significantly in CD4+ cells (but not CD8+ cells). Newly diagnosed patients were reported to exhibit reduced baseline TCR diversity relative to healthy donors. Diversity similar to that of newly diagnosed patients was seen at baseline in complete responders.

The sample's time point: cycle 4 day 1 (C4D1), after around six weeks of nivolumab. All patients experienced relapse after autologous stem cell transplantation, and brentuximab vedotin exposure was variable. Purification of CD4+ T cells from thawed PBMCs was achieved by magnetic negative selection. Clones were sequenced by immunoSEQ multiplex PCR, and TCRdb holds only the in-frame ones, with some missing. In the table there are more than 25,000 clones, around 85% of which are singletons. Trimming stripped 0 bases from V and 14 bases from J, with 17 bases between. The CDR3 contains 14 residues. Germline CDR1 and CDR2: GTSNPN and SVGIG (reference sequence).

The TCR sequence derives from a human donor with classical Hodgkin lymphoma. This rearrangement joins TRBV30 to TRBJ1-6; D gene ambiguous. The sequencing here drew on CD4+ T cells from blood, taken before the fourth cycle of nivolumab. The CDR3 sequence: CAWSVSVGASTLHF. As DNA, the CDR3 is TGTGCCTGGAGTGTATCTGTGGGCGCGAGCACCCTCCACTTT.